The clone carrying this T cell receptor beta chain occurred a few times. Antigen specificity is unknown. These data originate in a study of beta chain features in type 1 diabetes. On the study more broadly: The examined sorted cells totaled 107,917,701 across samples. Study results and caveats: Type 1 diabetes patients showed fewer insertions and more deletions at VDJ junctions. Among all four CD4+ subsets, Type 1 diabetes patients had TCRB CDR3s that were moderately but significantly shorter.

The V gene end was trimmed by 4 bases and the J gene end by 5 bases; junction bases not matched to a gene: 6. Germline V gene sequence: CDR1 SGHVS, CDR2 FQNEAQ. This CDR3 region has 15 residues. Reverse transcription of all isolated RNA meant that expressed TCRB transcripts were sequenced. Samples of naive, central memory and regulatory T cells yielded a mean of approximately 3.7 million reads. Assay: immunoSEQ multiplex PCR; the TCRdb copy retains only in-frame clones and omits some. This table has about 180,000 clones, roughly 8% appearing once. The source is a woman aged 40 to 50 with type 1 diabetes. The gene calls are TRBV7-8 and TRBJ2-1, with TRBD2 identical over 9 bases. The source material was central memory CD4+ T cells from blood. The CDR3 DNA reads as TGTGCCAGCAGCTACCTAGCGGGACCTGACAATGAGCAGTTCTTC. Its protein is CASSYLAGPDNEQFF.